The entry below gives a single T cell receptor beta chain sequence along with its context. The antigen is unknown. Clones were read by immunoSEQ multiplex PCR, and TCRdb kept only the in-frame ones, dropping some. The sample consists of roughly 4,000 clones, roughly 97% of them appearing once. The source of the sample is a study of naive CD8 T cells in extremely preterm neonates. Sorted naive CD8+ T cell numbers ranged ~19,000 to ~110,000. Overall study results and limits: Preterm infants showed shorter CDR3s, fewer N additions and less trimming than older groups. iChao1 richness was lowest in preterm neonates, significantly versus all ages.

The CDR3 spans 15 residues. The ends were cut back, 4 bases at V and 8 bases at J, with 18 bases in the middle. Germline CDR1 reads SGDLS; CDR2 reads YYNGEE. The genes are TRBV9 and TRBJ1-4; D gene ambiguous. The TCR was taken from a human donor in good health. What was sequenced was naive CD8+ T cells from blood. CDR3: CASSPTGVRDEKLFF. For the CDR3, the DNA is TGTGCCAGCAGCCCCACCGGGGTGAGAGACGAAAAACTGTTTTTT.